The 5 T cell receptor beta chains given below trace back to one sample, sequenced in a study of blood T cell repertoires in COVID-19. Clones were read by immunoSEQ multiplex PCR, and TCRdb kept only the in-frame ones, dropping some. The table includes 200,000 to 250,000 clones, around 83% detected once. Sequencing input: peripheral blood. All receptors come from a man aged 30 to 45 who had recovered from COVID-19.

In this sample, this clone turned up once. The chain is built from TRBV5-4 and TRBJ2-3, with a weak D call TRBD2 (6 bases). This CDR3 comprises 16 residues. Germline CDR1 and CDR2: SGHNT and YYREEE (reference sequence). V was cut by 0 bases and J by 1 base, with 12 bases left in between. CDR3 protein: CASSLGFGGGTDTQYF. The CDR3 region has the DNA TGTGCCAGCAGCTTGGGTTTTGGCGGGGGCACAGATACGCAGTATTTT. Full variable domain (rest looked up from reference TRBV5-4 and TRBJ2-3): ETGVTQSPTHLIKTRGQQVTLRCSSQSGHNTVSWYQQALGQGPQFIFQYYREEENGRGNFPPRFSGLQFPNYSSELNVNALELDDSALYLCASSLGFGGGTDTQYFGPGTRLTVL.

J is TRBJ2-3 and V is TRBV7-3, with a possible D match to TRBD2 (6 bases). Germline assignment: CDR1 SGHTA and CDR2 FQGTGA. The CDR3 has 18 residues. V lost 2 bases and J lost 2, with 20 bases in between. CDR3 region: CASSLVPVVGGSTDTQYF. CDR3 nucleotides: TGTGCCAGCAGCTTAGTTCCCGTAGTGGGGGGATCCACAGATACGCAGTATTTT.

The gene calls are TRBV5-1 and TRBJ2-2; D is possibly TRBD2 (6 bases). Germline CDR1 reads SGHRS; CDR2 reads YFSETQ. With 4 bases removed from V and 2 bases from J, the gap between germline ends came to 15 bases. CDR3 length equals 16 residues. The CDR3 sequence is CASSVDGTPNTGELFF. CDR3 coding DNA: TGCGCCAGCAGCGTGGATGGGACTCCTAACACCGGGGAGCTGTTTTTT.

The rearrangement links TRBV9 to TRBJ2-3; D perhaps matches TRBD2 (5 bases). Trimming took off 0 bases at V and 6 bases at J, with 11 bases between the two ends. The CDR3 contains 14 residues. Per germline, CDR1 SGDLS and CDR2 YYNGEE. The CDR3 spells CASSVGESGDTQYF. DNA for the CDR3: TGTGCCAGCAGCGTAGGGGAGTCTGGCGATACGCAGTATTTT.

The rearrangement uses TRBV11-3 and TRBJ1-1, with 7 bases aligning to TRBD1. Germline CDR1 is SGHNT and CDR2 is YENEEA. With 5 bases clipped from V and 1 base from J, the junction kept 7 bases outside the gene matches. This CDR3 is 15 amino acids long. The CDR3 DNA sequence: TGTGCCAGCAGCCAAGGAGGGACAGCGAACACTGAAGCTTTCTTT. Translating it yields CASSQGGTANTEAFF.